This TCR beta chain was sequenced in a study of T-cell memory formation after mild COVID-19. MiXCR was run by TCRdb on the 5' RACE reads, yielding one entry per CDR3 protein. The data contain roughly 250,000 distinct CDR3 sequences, 16% of them seen just once; the ten biggest clones take up approximately 20%. Notes on this clonotype: Its specificity is unknown.

The study's findings and limits: Pre-infection memory carried some responding clones, suggesting that cross-reactive memory joined. SARS-CoV-2 specificity of second-wave clones peaking day 37 was unconfirmed. Later expanders leaned CD4+, whereas clones that contracted between day 15 and 85 were balanced CD4/CD8. Contracting CD4+ clones were located mainly in CM and EM, and CD8+ clones in EMRA.

Sequences were obtained from PBMCs or a T cell subset sorted from them (not recorded which). The TCR comes from a man aged 18 to 29 who had mild COVID-19 (a few samples of this study predate the infection). Cell type and time point are not known.

For the CDR3, the DNA is TGCGCCAGCAGCATAACCTTAGCGGGGGGCAGCTCCTACGAGCAGTACTTC. Translation: CASSITLAGGSSYEQYF. V gene TRBV5-1 combines with J gene TRBJ2-7, with 10 bases identical to TRBD2. CDR1 and CDR2 from the germline V gene are SGHRS and YFSETQ. V was clipped by 4 bases and J by 0 bases; unmatched bases: 10. The CDR3 runs to 17 residues.